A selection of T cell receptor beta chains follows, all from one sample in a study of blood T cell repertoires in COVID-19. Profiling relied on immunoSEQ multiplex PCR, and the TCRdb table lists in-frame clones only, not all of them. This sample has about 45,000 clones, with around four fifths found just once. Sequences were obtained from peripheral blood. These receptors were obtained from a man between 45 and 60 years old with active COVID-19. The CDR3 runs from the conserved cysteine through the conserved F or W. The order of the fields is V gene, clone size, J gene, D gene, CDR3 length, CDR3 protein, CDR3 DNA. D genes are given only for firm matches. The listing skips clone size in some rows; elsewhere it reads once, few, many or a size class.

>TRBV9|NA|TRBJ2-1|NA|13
CASSLGSTPEQFF
TGTGCCAGCAGCCTAGGGTCTACCCCTGAGCAGTTCTTC
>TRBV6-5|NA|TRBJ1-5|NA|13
CASRPNPQGSRHF
TGTGCCAGCAGACCCAATCCTCAGGGCAGTCGGCATTTT
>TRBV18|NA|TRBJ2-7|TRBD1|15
CASSSGQGVIDEQYF
TGTGCCAGCTCGTCAGGACAGGGGGTAATCGACGAGCAGTACTTC
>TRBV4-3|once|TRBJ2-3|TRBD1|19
CASSQEPPGTASSTDTQYF
TGCGCCAGCAGCCAGGAGCCACCGGGGACAGCATCTAGCACAGATACGCAGTATTTT
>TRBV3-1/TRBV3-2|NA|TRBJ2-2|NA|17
CASSHYRGGALTGELFF
TGTGCCAGCAGCCATTACAGGGGGGGCGCTTTAACCGGGGAGCTGTTTTTT
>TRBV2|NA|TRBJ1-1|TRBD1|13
CASSGQGNTEAFF
TGTGCCAGCAGTGGACAGGGCAACACTGAAGCTTTCTTT
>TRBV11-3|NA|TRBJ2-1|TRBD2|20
CASSLDMITPGLAAYNEQFF
TGTGCCAGCAGCTTAGATATGATCACACCCGGACTAGCGGCCTACAATGAGCAGTTCTTC
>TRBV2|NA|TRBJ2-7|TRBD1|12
CASRDRDYEQYF
TGTGCCAGCAGGGACAGGGACTACGAGCAGTACTTC
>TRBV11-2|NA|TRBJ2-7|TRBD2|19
CASSLETREGLGPRDEQYF
TGTGCCAGCAGCTTAGAGACCCGGGAGGGGCTAGGTCCTCGGGACGAGCAGTACTTC
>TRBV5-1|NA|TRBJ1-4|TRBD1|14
CASSLGQGGEKLFF
TGCGCCAGCAGCTTGGGACAGGGTGGTGAAAAACTGTTTTTT
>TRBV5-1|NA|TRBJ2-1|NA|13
CASSLVYYNEQFF
TGCGCCAGCAGCTTGGTATACTACAATGAGCAGTTCTTC
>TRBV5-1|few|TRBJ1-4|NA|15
CASSLAGATNEKLFF
TGCGCCAGCAGCTTGGCGGGAGCAACTAATGAAAAACTGTTTTTT
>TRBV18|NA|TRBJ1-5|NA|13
CASSTGQPQPQHF
TGTGCCAGCTCAACCGGACAGCCTCAGCCCCAGCATTTT
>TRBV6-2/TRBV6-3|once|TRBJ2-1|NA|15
CASSYAQGRVNEQFF
TGTGCCAGCAGTTACGCGCAGGGGAGGGTCAATGAGCAGTTCTTC
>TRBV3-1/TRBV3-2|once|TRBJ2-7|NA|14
CASSTAGPPYEQYF
TGTGCCAGCAGCACAGCGGGCCCCCCCTACGAGCAGTACTTC
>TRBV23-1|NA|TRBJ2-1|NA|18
CASSQSRKGPRSYNEQFF
TGCGCCAGCAGTCAATCAAGGAAGGGGCCCCGTTCATACAATGAGCAGTTCTTC
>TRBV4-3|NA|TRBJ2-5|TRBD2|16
CASSQDWASGAETQYF
TGCGCCAGCAGCCAAGATTGGGCTAGCGGGGCGGAGACCCAGTACTTC
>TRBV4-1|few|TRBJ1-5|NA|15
CASSQAGGWGQPQHF
TGCGCCAGCAGCCAAGCGGGGGGCTGGGGACAGCCCCAGCATTTT
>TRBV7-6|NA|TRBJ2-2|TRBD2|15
CASSPLAGNTGELFF
TGTGCCAGCAGCCCCCTAGCGGGGAACACCGGGGAGCTGTTTTTT
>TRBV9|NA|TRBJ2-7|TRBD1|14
CASSVALDRAEQYF
TGTGCCAGCAGCGTAGCGCTAGACAGGGCCGAGCAGTACTTC
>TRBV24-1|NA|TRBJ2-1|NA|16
CATSDFGRSSYNEQFF
TGTGCCACCAGTGATTTCGGAAGGAGCTCCTACAATGAGCAGTTCTTC
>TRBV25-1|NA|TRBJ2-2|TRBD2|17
CASSAQSSGANTGELFF
TGTGCCAGCAGTGCCCAATCTAGCGGAGCGAACACCGGGGAGCTGTTTTTT
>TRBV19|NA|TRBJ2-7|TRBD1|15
CASSKGTGGYYEQYF
TGTGCCAGTAGTAAAGGGACAGGGGGTTACTACGAGCAGTACTTC
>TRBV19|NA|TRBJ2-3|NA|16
CASSIWAPGRADTQYF
TGTGCCAGTAGTATATGGGCCCCCGGGCGGGCAGATACGCAGTATTTT
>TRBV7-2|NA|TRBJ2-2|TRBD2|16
CASSFGRGRDTGELFF
TGTGCCAGCAGCTTCGGGCGGGGGAGAGACACCGGGGAGCTGTTTTTT